One and the same sample provided the 7 T cell receptor beta chains below, sequenced in a study of blood T cell repertoires in COVID-19. TCRdb's copy holds only in-frame clones and misses some; the assay was immunoSEQ multiplex PCR. The data hold 350,000 to 450,000 clones, with about 88% observed a single time. Sample: PBMCs or T cells enriched from blood (not recorded which). These receptors all stem from a woman aged 18-29 years who had been exposed to COVID-19.

The V gene is TRBV4-1, the J gene TRBJ1-1; 7 bases match TRBD1. The CDR3 covers 15 residues. Germline values: CDR1 MGHRA, CDR2 YSYEKL. The V gene end was trimmed by 2 bases and the J gene end by 5 bases; junction bases not matched to a gene: 8. The CDR3 DNA reads as TGCGCCAGCAGCCAACAAACAGGGGAGTATACTGAAGCTTTCTTT. Translation gives CASSQQTGEYTEAFF.

CDR3 nucleotides: TGCGCCAGCAGCTTGGTAGGAGGCTTTAATGAGCAGTTCTTC. It translates to CASSLVGGFNEQFF. V is TRBV5-1 and J is TRBJ2-1, with D tentatively TRBD2 (5 bases). The CDR3 length is 14 residues. V was trimmed by 0 bases and J by 7 bases, leaving 11 bases between them. The germline CDR1 and CDR2 sequences are SGHRS and YFSETQ. The complete variable domain, with remaining parts taken from reference TRBV5-1 and TRBJ2-1, reads KAGVTQTPRYLIKTRGQQVTLSCSPISGHRSVSWYQQTPGQGLQFLFEYFSETQRNKGNFPGRFSGRQFSNSRSEMNVSTLELGDSALYLCASSLVGGFNEQFFGPGTRLTVL.

The J gene is TRBJ1-2, the V gene TRBV28; D may be TRBD1 (6 bases). Trimming removed 2 bases from V and 4 bases from J, with 14 bases in between. The CDR3 is 15 amino acids. From germline, CDR1 is MDHEN and CDR2 SYDVKM. For the CDR3, the DNA is TGTGCCAGCAGTTTAACAGGGCAGGGTTTCTATGGCTACACCTTC. Translating gives CASSLTGQGFYGYTF.

The rearrangement joins TRBV5-1 to TRBJ2-3; D not certain. CDR1 and CDR2 (germline): SGHRS, YFSETQ. CDR3 length: 15 amino acids. Trimming shortened V by 0 bases and J by 0 bases, and 8 bases separated the two germline ends. This CDR3 is CASSLASQSTDTQYF. CDR3 bases: TGCGCCAGCAGCTTGGCCTCACAGAGCACAGATACGCAGTATTTT.

The genes are TRBV28 and TRBJ2-7; 10 bases align to TRBD1. Germline-derived CDR1 and CDR2 are MDHEN and SYDVKM. This CDR3 spans 18 amino acids. The V segment lost 2 bases and the J segment 2 bases; nucleotides outside the gene matches: 12. CDR3 loop: CASSLVPPDRGRAYEQYF. The CDR3 DNA sequence: TGTGCCAGCAGTTTAGTTCCCCCGGACAGGGGGAGGGCCTACGAGCAGTACTTC.

This chain links TRBV27 with TRBJ1-2, with D uncertain. Germline V gives CDR1 MNHEY, CDR2 SMNVEV (reference sequence). Trimming took off 10 bases at V and 3 bases at J, with 15 bases between the two ends. The CDR3 loop spans 13 amino acids. DNA of the CDR3: TGTGCCACCAAAACCGGGAGCCACTATGGCTACACCTTC. Its translation is CATKTGSHYGYTF.

This sequence joins TRBV3-1 (or the pseudogene TRBV3-2) and TRBJ2-7, with 9 nucleotides matching TRBD1. Germline V gene lookup returns CDR1 LGHDT and CDR2 YNNKEL (reference sequence). The ends lost 6 bases at V and 0 bases at J; junction bases unmatched: 3. This CDR3 contains 14 residues. Here the CDR3 DNA reads TGTGCCAGCAGACAGACAGGGGGCTCCTACGAGCAGTACTTC. It encodes CASRQTGGSYEQYF.